Included here is one T cell receptor (beta chain) sequence, with context. Its cognate antigen is unknown. This entry belongs to a study of identical twins. Every sampled donor was Caucasian and healthy. TCRdb independently ran MiXCR on the 5' RACE reads; one entry per CDR3 protein. This table holds around 490,000 distinct CDR3 sequences, approximately 14% found once. V was trimmed by 8 bases and J by 7 bases, leaving 9 bases between them. The CDR3 is 12 residues long. Germline V gives CDR1 LNHNV, CDR2 YYDKDF (reference sequence). Study-level findings and limits: Among beta out-of-frame sequences, excess sharing between twins appeared weaker. Fewer insertions characterized abundant cord blood beta clonotypes, whereas memory repertoires showed none.

These data are also associated with another study on yellow fever vaccine responses in identical twins.

This clonotype originated in a woman under 30 in good health. The chain uses TRBV15 and TRBJ1-6; D not certain. Source material: CD4+ T cells sorted from blood. As DNA, the CDR3 is TGTGCCACCCGGGTCCCAAATTCACCCCTCCACTTT. Amino acid sequence: CATRVPNSPLHF.